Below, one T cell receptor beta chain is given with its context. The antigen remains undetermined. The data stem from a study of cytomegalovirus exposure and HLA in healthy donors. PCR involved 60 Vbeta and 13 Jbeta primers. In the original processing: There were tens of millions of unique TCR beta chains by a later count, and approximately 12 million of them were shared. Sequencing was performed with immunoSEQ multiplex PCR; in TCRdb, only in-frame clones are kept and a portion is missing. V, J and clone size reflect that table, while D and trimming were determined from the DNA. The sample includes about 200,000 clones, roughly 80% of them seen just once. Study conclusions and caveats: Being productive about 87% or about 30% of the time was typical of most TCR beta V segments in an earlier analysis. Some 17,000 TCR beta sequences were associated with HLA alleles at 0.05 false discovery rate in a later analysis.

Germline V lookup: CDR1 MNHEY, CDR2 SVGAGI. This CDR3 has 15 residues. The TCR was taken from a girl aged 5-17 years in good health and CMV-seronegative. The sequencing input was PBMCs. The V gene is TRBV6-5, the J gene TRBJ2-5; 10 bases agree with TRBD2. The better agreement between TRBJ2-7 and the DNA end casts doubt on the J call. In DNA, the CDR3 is TGTGCCAGCAGTCTTCAGCGGGAGGGGGTGTACGAGCAGTACTTC. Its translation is CASSLQREGVYEQYF.